Listed below are T cell receptor beta chains from one sample, sequenced in a study of CD8 T cell repertoires and HIV-1 epitope variants. The antigens for these receptors are not known. The protocol was immunoSEQ multiplex PCR, while the TCRdb copy is restricted to in-frame clones and leaves out a portion. This sample carries a few thousand clones, less than 70% of them seen once, and the ten largest clones take roughly 41%. Sequences were obtained from cultured CD8+ T cells derived from PBMCs. These receptors came from a male donor with HIV. CDR3s include the opening cysteine and the closing phenylalanine or tryptophan. Each record gives: D gene, clone size, J gene, V gene, CDR3 DNA, CDR3 protein. The D gene is left open where the match is weak. Clone size is not always given. Where it is, it says once, few, many or a class for expanded clones.

d_gene: -; abundance: -; j_gene: TRBJ1-1; v_gene: TRBV29-1; CDR3nt: TGCAGCGCTCAGACGGGACACGTAAACACTGAAGCTTTCTTT; CDR3aa: CSAQTGHVNTEAFF
d_gene: -; abundance: once; j_gene: TRBJ2-7; v_gene: TRBV2; CDR3nt: TGTGCCAGCAGCTCAGGGACCGCCTACGAGCAGTACTTC; CDR3aa: CASSSGTAYEQYF
d_gene: -; abundance: few; j_gene: TRBJ1-5; v_gene: TRBV19; CDR3nt: TGTGCCAGTAAACGAGAACTCAATCAGCCCCAGCATTTT; CDR3aa: CASKRELNQPQHF
d_gene: TRBD2; abundance: -; j_gene: TRBJ2-7; v_gene: TRBV27; CDR3nt: TGTGCCAGCAGCTTGGGCGGGGGGAACAACGAGCAGTACTTC; CDR3aa: CASSLGGGNNEQYF
d_gene: TRBD1; abundance: -; j_gene: TRBJ2-7; v_gene: TRBV9; CDR3nt: TGTGCCAGCAGCGTGGGACAGGGGAACGAGCAGTACTTC; CDR3aa: CASSVGQGNEQYF
d_gene: TRBD1; abundance: -; j_gene: TRBJ2-7; v_gene: TRBV28; CDR3nt: TGTGCCAGCAGTTTCAGGGGGACAGGGGGTCATACCTACGAGCAGTACTTC; CDR3aa: CASSFRGTGGHTYEQYF
d_gene: -; abundance: few; j_gene: TRBJ1-1; v_gene: TRBV28; CDR3nt: TGTGCCAGCAGTTTATTACCGTCGAACACTGAAGCTTTCTTT; CDR3aa: CASSLLPSNTEAFF
d_gene: TRBD2; abundance: -; j_gene: TRBJ2-1; v_gene: TRBV27; CDR3nt: TGTGCCAGCAGTCCTTTAACGGGGGGGTCCTACAATGAGCAGTTCTTC; CDR3aa: CASSPLTGGSYNEQFF
d_gene: TRBD2; abundance: medium-sized; j_gene: TRBJ2-7; v_gene: TRBV27; CDR3nt: TGTGCCAGCAGTCTCATAGCGGGAGGGCCCGAGCAGTACTTC; CDR3aa: CASSLIAGGPEQYF
d_gene: -; abundance: medium-sized; j_gene: TRBJ2-7; v_gene: TRBV6-5; CDR3nt: TGTGCCAGCAGTCCCCCCGAGAAGGCCTCCTACGAGCAGTACTTC; CDR3aa: CASSPPEKASYEQYF
d_gene: TRBD2; abundance: -; j_gene: TRBJ2-1; v_gene: TRBV29-1; CDR3nt: TGCAGCGTTGACTCCATAGCGGGGGGGATCGGTGAGCAGTTCTTC; CDR3aa: CSVDSIAGGIGEQFF
d_gene: -; abundance: -; j_gene: TRBJ2-1; v_gene: TRBV5-5; CDR3nt: TGTGCCAGCAGCCTAAGCGGAGATAACTACAATGAGCAGTTCTTC; CDR3aa: CASSLSGDNYNEQFF
d_gene: -; abundance: once; j_gene: TRBJ2-5; v_gene: TRBV9; CDR3nt: TGTGCCAGCAGCCCCCAAGGCATCCAAGAGACCCAGTACTTC; CDR3aa: CASSPQGIQETQYF
d_gene: -; abundance: -; j_gene: TRBJ1-5; v_gene: TRBV28; CDR3nt: TGTGCCAGCCACTCGGGTTCGGGGCTCAATCAGCCCCAGCATTTT; CDR3aa: CASHSGSGLNQPQHF
d_gene: -; abundance: -; j_gene: TRBJ2-3; v_gene: TRBV9; CDR3nt: TGTGCCAGCAGCCGTGACAAGAGCACAGATACGCAGTATTTT; CDR3aa: CASSRDKSTDTQYF
d_gene: TRBD2; abundance: few; j_gene: TRBJ2-7; v_gene: TRBV28; CDR3nt: TGTGCCAGCAGTGCTCGTCTAGCGGGAGGATCCTACGAGCAGTACTTC; CDR3aa: CASSARLAGGSYEQYF
d_gene: TRBD1; abundance: -; j_gene: TRBJ2-7; v_gene: TRBV27; CDR3nt: TGTGCCAGCAGTACTTCTGCACGGACAGGGGCATTCGCCTACGAGCAGTACTTC; CDR3aa: CASSTSARTGAFAYEQYF
d_gene: -; abundance: -; j_gene: TRBJ1-1; v_gene: TRBV11-2; CDR3nt: TGTGCCAGCAGCTTAGTTGCGGGGACTGAAGCTTTCTTT; CDR3aa: CASSLVAGTEAFF
d_gene: -; abundance: -; j_gene: TRBJ1-5; v_gene: TRBV4-1; CDR3nt: TGCGCCAGCAGCCAAGATCTTAGTCAGCCCCAGCATTTT; CDR3aa: CASSQDLSQPQHF
d_gene: TRBD2; abundance: -; j_gene: TRBJ2-7; v_gene: TRBV5-4; CDR3nt: TGTGCCAGCAGCTTCGCTAGCGGAACCTACGAGCAGTACTTC; CDR3aa: CASSFASGTYEQYF
d_gene: -; abundance: few; j_gene: TRBJ1-1; v_gene: TRBV25-1; CDR3nt: TGTGCCAGCAGTGAATATCTAGACACTGAAGCTTTCTTT; CDR3aa: CASSEYLDTEAFF
d_gene: -; abundance: few; j_gene: TRBJ1-5; v_gene: TRBV5-6; CDR3nt: TGTGCCAGCAGCTTTAGGGGGGGGCGGCAGCCCCAGCATTTT; CDR3aa: CASSFRGGRQPQHF
d_gene: TRBD2; abundance: -; j_gene: TRBJ2-2; v_gene: TRBV27; CDR3nt: TGTGCCAGCAGTTTTGGGCTAGCGGGAGGGCCTTCCGGGGAGCTGTTTTTT; CDR3aa: CASSFGLAGGPSGELFF
d_gene: -; abundance: once; j_gene: TRBJ1-6; v_gene: TRBV5-6; CDR3nt: TGTGCCAGCAGCTTGGCCGAAATGGGTTCACCCCTCCACTTT; CDR3aa: CASSLAEMGSPLHF
d_gene: -; abundance: -; j_gene: TRBJ2-3; v_gene: TRBV28; CDR3nt: TGTGCCAGCAGTCACCCCCCTAGCACAGATACGCAGTATTTT; CDR3aa: CASSHPPSTDTQYF
d_gene: -; abundance: -; j_gene: TRBJ2-3; v_gene: TRBV9; CDR3nt: TGTGCCAGCAGCATGCCCGGTCCCGGACAGATATCTGCAGATACGCAGTATTTT; CDR3aa: CASSMPGPGQISADTQYF
d_gene: -; abundance: -; j_gene: TRBJ2-2; v_gene: TRBV7-6; CDR3nt: TGTGCCAGCAGCGGGGGGCGGCGCACCGGGGAGCTGTTTTTT; CDR3aa: CASSGGRRTGELFF